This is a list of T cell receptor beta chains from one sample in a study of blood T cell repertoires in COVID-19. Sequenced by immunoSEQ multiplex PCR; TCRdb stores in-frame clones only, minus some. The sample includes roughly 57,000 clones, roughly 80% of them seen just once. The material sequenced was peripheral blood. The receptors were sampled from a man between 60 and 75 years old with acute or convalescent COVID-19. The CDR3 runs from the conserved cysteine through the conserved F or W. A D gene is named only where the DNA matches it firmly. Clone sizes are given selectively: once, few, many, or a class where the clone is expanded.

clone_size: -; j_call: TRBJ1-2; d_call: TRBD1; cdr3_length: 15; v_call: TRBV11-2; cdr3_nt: TGTGCCAGCAGCCAAGGTCCCGGGACAGGGTGGGAGAGTAACTTC; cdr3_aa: CASSQGPGTGWESNF
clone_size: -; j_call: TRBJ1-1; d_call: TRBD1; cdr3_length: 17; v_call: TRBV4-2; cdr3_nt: TGTGCCAGCAGCCCTGGCGGACAGGGGGGCTGGAACACTGAAGCTTTCTTT; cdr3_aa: CASSPGGQGGWNTEAFF
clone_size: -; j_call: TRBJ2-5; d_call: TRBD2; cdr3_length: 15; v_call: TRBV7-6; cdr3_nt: TGTGCCAGCAGCTTAGTAAGCGGGGGGCGAGAGACCCAGTACTTC; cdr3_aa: CASSLVSGGRETQYF
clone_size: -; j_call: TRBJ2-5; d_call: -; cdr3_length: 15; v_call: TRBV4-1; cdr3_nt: TGCGCCAGCAGCCAAGGACCCACAGGCCAAGAGACCCAGTACTTC; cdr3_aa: CASSQGPTGQETQYF
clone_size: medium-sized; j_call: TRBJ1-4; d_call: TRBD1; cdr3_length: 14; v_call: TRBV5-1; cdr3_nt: TGCGCCAGCAGCCCTGGGGGGACAGACTCATCACTGTTTTTT; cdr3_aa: CASSPGGTDSSLFF
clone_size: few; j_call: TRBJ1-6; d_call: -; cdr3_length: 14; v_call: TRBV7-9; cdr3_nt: TGTGCCAGCAGCTTAGGGGCAGTTAATTCACCCCTCCACTTT; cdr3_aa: CASSLGAVNSPLHF
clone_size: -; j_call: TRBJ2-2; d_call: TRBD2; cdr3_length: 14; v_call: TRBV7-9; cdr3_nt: TGTGCCAGCAGCTTCCTAGCGGGGACCGGGGAGCTGTTTTTT; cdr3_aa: CASSFLAGTGELFF
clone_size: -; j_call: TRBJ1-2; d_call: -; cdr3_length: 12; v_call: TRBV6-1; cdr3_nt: TGTGCCAGCAGTGAACGTAACTATGGCTACACCTTC; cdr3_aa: CASSERNYGYTF
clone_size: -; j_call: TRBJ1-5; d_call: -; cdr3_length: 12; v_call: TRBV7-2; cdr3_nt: TGTGCCAGCAGTTACACGGGGAAGCCCCAGCATTTT; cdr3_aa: CASSYTGKPQHF
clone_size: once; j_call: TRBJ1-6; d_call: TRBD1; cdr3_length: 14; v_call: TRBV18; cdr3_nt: TGTGCCAGCTCAGAACAGGGGTATAATTCACCCCTCCACTTT; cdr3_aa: CASSEQGYNSPLHF
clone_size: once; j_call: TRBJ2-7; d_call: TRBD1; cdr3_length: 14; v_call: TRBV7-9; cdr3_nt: TGTGCCAGCAGCTTGGACAGGTTGTCCTACGAGCAGTACTTC; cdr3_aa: CASSLDRLSYEQYF
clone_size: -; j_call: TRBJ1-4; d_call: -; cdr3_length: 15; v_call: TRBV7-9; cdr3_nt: TGTGCCAGCAGCTCATCAGGTGCAACTAATGAAAAACTGTTTTTT; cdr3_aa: CASSSSGATNEKLFF
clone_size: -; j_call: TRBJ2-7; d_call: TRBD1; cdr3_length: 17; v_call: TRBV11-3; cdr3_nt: TGTGCCAGCAGCTTAGGTGGTCCGGGACAGGGGGGCTACGAGCAGTACTTC; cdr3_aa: CASSLGGPGQGGYEQYF
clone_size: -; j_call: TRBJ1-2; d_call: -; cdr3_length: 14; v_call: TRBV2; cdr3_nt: TGTGCCAGCAGTGTCAGACTAGACGGGTATGGCTACACCTTC; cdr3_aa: CASSVRLDGYGYTF
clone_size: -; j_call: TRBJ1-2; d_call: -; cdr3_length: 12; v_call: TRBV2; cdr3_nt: TGTGCCAGCAGGGGGGGGTCCTATGGCTACACCTTC; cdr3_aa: CASRGGSYGYTF
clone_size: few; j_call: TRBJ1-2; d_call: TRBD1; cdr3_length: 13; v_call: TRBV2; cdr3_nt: TGTGCCAGCAGTTTGGGACAGGGGTTAGGCTACACCTTC; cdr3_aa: CASSLGQGLGYTF
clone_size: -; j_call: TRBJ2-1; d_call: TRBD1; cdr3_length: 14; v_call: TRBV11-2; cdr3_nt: TGTGCCAGCAGCTCTAAAACAGGGGACAATGAGCAGTTCTTC; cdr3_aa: CASSSKTGDNEQFF
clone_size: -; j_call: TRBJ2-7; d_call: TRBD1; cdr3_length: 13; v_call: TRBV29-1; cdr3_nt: TGCAGCGTACTTCGGACAGGGTCAAACGAGCAGTACTTC; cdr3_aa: CSVLRTGSNEQYF
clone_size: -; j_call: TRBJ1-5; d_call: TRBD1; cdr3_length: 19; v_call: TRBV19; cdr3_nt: TGTGCCAGTAGTATAAGAGGGCCAACCGGGACAGGGGAAATCCAGCCCCAGCATTTT; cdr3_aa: CASSIRGPTGTGEIQPQHF
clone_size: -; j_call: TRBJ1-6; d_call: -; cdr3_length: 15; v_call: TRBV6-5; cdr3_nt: TGTGCCATCGCCCCCGGGGTCTCCTATAATTCACCCCTCCACTTT; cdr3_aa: CAIAPGVSYNSPLHF
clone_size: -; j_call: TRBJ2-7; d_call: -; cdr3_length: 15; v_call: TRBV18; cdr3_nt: TGTGCCAGCTCACCTAGTCAAGACAGAAACTACGAGCAGTACTTC; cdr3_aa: CASSPSQDRNYEQYF
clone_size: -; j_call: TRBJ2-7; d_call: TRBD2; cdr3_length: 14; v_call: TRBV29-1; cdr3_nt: TGCAGCGTTGTGAGCGGGGTTAGCTCCTACGAGCAGTACTTC; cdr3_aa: CSVVSGVSSYEQYF
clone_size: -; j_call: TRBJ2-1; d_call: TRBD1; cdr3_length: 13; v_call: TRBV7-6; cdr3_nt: TGTGCCAGCAGCTTGCAGAAGGGGGCAGGGCAGTTCTTC; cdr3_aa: CASSLQKGAGQFF
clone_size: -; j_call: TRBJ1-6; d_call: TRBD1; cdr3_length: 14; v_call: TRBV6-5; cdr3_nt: TGTGCCAGCAGCCCCAGGGGGCGAAATTCACCCCTCCACTTT; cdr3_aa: CASSPRGRNSPLHF
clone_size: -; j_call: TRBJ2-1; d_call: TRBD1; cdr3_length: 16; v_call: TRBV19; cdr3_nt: TGTGCCAGTAGTCCGAGGGACAGCTTCCCCTACAATGAGCAGTTCTTC; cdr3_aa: CASSPRDSFPYNEQFF
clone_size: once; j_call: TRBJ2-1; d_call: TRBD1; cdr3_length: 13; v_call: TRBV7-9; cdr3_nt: TGTGCCAGCAGCCCGGGACAGGGGAATGAGCAGTTCTTC; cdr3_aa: CASSPGQGNEQFF
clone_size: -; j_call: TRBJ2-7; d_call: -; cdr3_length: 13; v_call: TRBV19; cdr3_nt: TGTGCCAGTAGTACTGTTTTCTCCTACGAGCAGTACTTC; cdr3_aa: CASSTVFSYEQYF
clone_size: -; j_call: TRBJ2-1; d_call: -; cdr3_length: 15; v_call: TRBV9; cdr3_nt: TGTGCCAGCAGCGTAATGGGGGCAGGTATCAATGAGCAGTTCTTC; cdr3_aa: CASSVMGAGINEQFF
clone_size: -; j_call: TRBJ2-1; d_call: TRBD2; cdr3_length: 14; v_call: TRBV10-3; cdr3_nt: TGTGCCATCACCGGGACTAGTGGGAGCAATGAGCAGTTCTTC; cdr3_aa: CAITGTSGSNEQFF